One sample yielded the 26 T cell receptor beta chains listed below, sequenced in a study of CD8 T cells in Susac syndrome. Random hexamers were used to reverse transcribe the RNA input (roughly 0.5 to 1 ug). One entry per CDR3 protein, called by TCRdb with MiXCR from the immunoSEQ multiplex PCR reads. The sample lists around 280,000 distinct CDR3 sequences, just over 90% occurring once. The material sequenced was CD4+ T cells from PBMCs. The receptors were gathered from a human donor with multiple sclerosis.

The V call is TRBV27, the J call TRBJ2-5; TRBD1 matches at 7 bases. This CDR3 comprises 14 residues. J lost 1 base, V lost 6 bases, and 5 bases had no gene match. Germline loops: CDR1 MNHEY, CDR2 SMNVEV (reference sequence). In nucleotides, the CDR3 is TGTGCCAGCAGGAGGGACAGAGTCCAAGAGACCCAGTACTTC. Its protein product is CASRRDRVQETQYF.

This sequence joins TRBV2 and TRBJ1-2, with TRBD1 matching 7 bases. The CDR3 covers 13 residues. The V gene end was trimmed by 3 bases and the J gene end by 8 bases; junction bases not matched to a gene: 6. The germline V gene encodes CDR1 SNHLY and CDR2 FYNNEI. The CDR3 DNA is TGTGCCAGCAGTGACGGCCAGGGGGGCGGCTACACCTTC. It translates to CASSDGQGGGYTF.

The chain employs TRBV12-3 or TRBV12-4 and TRBJ2-2; 8 bases match TRBD2. The CDR3 runs 15 residues. The V and J ends lost 3 bases and 4 bases, in that order; junction bases with no gene match: 4. The CDR3 sequence is CASSFPGLGTGELFF. The CDR3 DNA reads as TGTGCCAGCAGTTTCCCGGGACTAGGCACCGGGGAGCTGTTTTTT.

This clonotype showed up just a few times. The rearrangement joins TRBV4-3 to TRBJ2-7; D is possibly TRBD1 or TRBD2 (6 bases each). Germline assignment: CDR1 LGHNA and CDR2 YSLEER. This CDR3 region has 15 residues. V was clipped by 0 bases and J by 6 bases, with 15 bases between them. The CDR3 spells CASSQDGRGHSEQYF. The CDR3 bases are TGCGCCAGCAGCCAAGATGGACGGGGGCATAGCGAGCAGTACTTC.

The chain uses TRBV30 and TRBJ2-3; either TRBD1 or TRBD2 may supply D (6 bases each). V dropped 7 bases and J dropped 6 bases, with 20 bases sitting between them. Germline V gene lookup returns CDR1 GTSNPN and CDR2 SVGIG (reference sequence). The CDR3 spans 14 residues. The CDR3 spells CASWGPGAPDTQYF. The DNA for the CDR3 is TGTGCCTCTTGGGGGCCGGGGGCCCCCGATACGCAGTATTTT.

V is TRBV7-6 and J is TRBJ1-3; 9 bases fit TRBD1. Germline V gene sequence: CDR1 SGHVS, CDR2 FNYEAQ. The CDR3 runs to 15 residues. Trimming at V came to 5 bases and at J to 2 bases, leaving 4 bases not matched to a gene. The CDR3 loop is CASSIGTGTGNTIYF. The CDR3 DNA reads as TGTGCCAGCAGCATCGGGACAGGGACTGGAAACACCATATATTTT.

The V call is TRBV28, the J call TRBJ2-5; 8 bases fit TRBD2. The trim removed 6 bases at V and 1 base at J, leaving 4 bases unmatched. The CDR3 spans 14 residues. Germline CDR1 and CDR2: MDHEN and SYDVKM. DNA of the CDR3: TGTGCCAGCAGCCCGGGGGGGCCCCAAGAGACCCAGTACTTC. Residues: CASSPGGPQETQYF.

This clonotype was observed once. The V and J genes are TRBV20-1 and TRBJ2-3, with D tentatively TRBD2 (5 bases). This CDR3 comprises 15 residues. Germline V gene data show CDR1 as DFQATT and CDR2 as SNEGSKA (reference sequence). With 3 bases removed from V and 0 bases from J, the gap between germline ends came to 13 bases. This CDR3 reads CSASGLLTSTDTQYF. The CDR3 nucleotides are TGCAGTGCTAGCGGACTCCTGACTAGCACAGATACGCAGTATTTT.

The chain joins TRBV10-2 to TRBJ2-1; 12 bases line up with TRBD2. Per the germline V gene, CDR1 is WSHSY and CDR2 is SAAADI. The CDR3 loop spans 16 amino acids. V lost 2 bases to trimming and J lost 9 bases; unmatched junction nucleotides: 8. This CDR3 is CASSEALAGGLGEQFF. The CDR3 DNA follows: TGCGCCAGCAGTGAGGCTCTAGCGGGGGGGCTCGGTGAGCAGTTCTTC.

This chain links TRBV29-1 with TRBJ2-7; 7 bases line up with TRBD2. Germline trimming cut 5 bases from V and 2 bases from J; bases unmatched to any gene: 9. This CDR3 comprises 14 residues. The germline gives CDR1 SQVTM, CDR2 ANQGSEA. The CDR3 loop reads CSVRVGGSAYEQYF. The CDR3 DNA follows: TGCAGCGTTCGAGTGGGAGGGTCGGCCTACGAGCAGTACTTC.

This chain uses TRBV6-5 with TRBJ1-1; D is possibly TRBD1 (5 bases). Per germline, CDR1 MNHEY and CDR2 SVGAGI. The CDR3 is 13 residues long. V lost 8 bases and J lost 4, with 14 bases in between. As DNA, the CDR3 is TGTGCCAGCCGCCTTAACGGGGGCACTGAAGCTTTCTTT. Translated, it gives CASRLNGGTEAFF.

The rearrangement uses TRBV19 and TRBJ1-5; D is perhaps TRBD1 (5 bases). V shed 4 bases and J shed 1 base, with 8 bases lying between them. The CDR3 runs to 14 residues. CDR1 LNHDA and CDR2 SQIVND come from the germline V gene (reference sequence). CDR3: CASSTGLSNQPQHF. CDR3 coding DNA: TGTGCCAGTAGTACAGGGTTGAGCAATCAGCCCCAGCATTTT.

The genes are TRBV7-2 and TRBJ2-1; 9 bases fit TRBD1. Germline trimming cut 0 bases from V and 10 bases from J; bases unmatched to any gene: 4. Germline CDR1 and CDR2: SGHTA and FQGNSA. The CDR3 extends over 14 amino acids. CDR3 sequence reads: CASSLAVGQGEQFF. For the CDR3, the DNA is TGTGCCAGCAGCTTAGCAGTAGGACAGGGGGAGCAGTTCTTC.

This sequence joins TRBV18 and TRBJ1-1; weak D call: TRBD1 (5 bases). Trimming stripped 6 bases from V and 2 bases from J, with 16 bases between. Looked up from germline, CDR1 is KGHSH and CDR2 is LQKENI. This CDR3 contains 15 residues. CDR3 nucleotide sequence: TGTGCCAGCTCTCCGAACGGTGGGGGAAACACTGAAGCTTTCTTT. Translation gives CASSPNGGGNTEAFF.

The chain joins TRBV5-1 to TRBJ1-1, with D unclear. The ends were cut back, 0 bases at V and 3 bases at J, with 9 bases in the middle. The CDR3 is made up of 14 amino acids. Germline V gene data show CDR1 as SGHRS and CDR2 as YFSETQ. CDR3: CASSLEGPYTEAFF. As DNA, the CDR3 is TGCGCCAGCAGCTTGGAAGGGCCTTACACTGAAGCTTTCTTT.

This clonotype was recorded once. CDR3 residues: CASSQRRGEAFF. The CDR3 coding sequence is TGTGCCAGCAGCCAACGACGGGGAGAAGCTTTCTTT. The V and J genes are TRBV14 and TRBJ1-1; D is uncertain. Trimming stripped 2 bases from V and 8 bases from J, with 9 bases between. The CDR3 totals 12 residues. The germline V gene has CDR1 SGHDN and CDR2 FVKESK. The variable domain in full, with the rest retrieved from reference TRBV14 and TRBJ1-1, is EAGVTQFPSHSVIEKGQTVTLRCDPISGHDNLYWYRRVMGKEIKFLLHFVKESKQDESGMPNNRFLAERTGGTYSTLKVQPAELEDSGVYFCASSQRRGEAFFGQGTRLTVV.

The genes are TRBV7-9 and TRBJ2-7, with D perhaps TRBD2 (5 bases). The V gene lost 7 bases and the J gene lost 0 bases, with 13 bases spanning the gap. This CDR3 spans 14 amino acids. Germline assignment: CDR1 SEHNR and CDR2 FQNEAQ (reference sequence). CDR3 amino acids: CASTVLGSSYEQYF. The CDR3 DNA reads as TGTGCCAGCACCGTCTTAGGGAGCTCCTACGAGCAGTACTTC. The full variable domain, its missing parts supplied by reference TRBV7-9 and TRBJ2-7, is DTGVSQNPRHKITKRGQNVTFRCDPISEHNRLYWYRQTLGQGPEFLTYFQNEAQLEKSRLLSDRFSAERPKGSFSTLEIQRTEQGDSAMYLCASTVLGSSYEQYFGPGTRLTVT.

The chain has TRBV6-2 or TRBV6-3 and TRBJ2-7, with 8 bases identical to TRBD1. This CDR3 has 16 amino acids. Germline-derived CDR1 and CDR2 are MNHEY and SVGEGT. Trimming took 6 bases from V and 6 from J; bases not matched to a gene: 16. The CDR3 here is CASSKFDPDREREQYF. The CDR3 coding sequence is TGTGCCAGCAGCAAGTTCGATCCGGACAGGGAGCGCGAGCAGTACTTC.

In DNA form, the CDR3 reads TGCAGCGCCTGTATAACGGGAGGAACCTACGAGCAGTACTTC. This gives the protein CSACITGGTYEQYF. The V and J genes are TRBV29-1 and TRBJ2-7; 7 positions match TRBD2. V shed 7 bases, J shed 2 bases, and the junction held 11 bases outside the gene matches. The CDR3 is 14 amino acids. CDR1 is SQVTM, CDR2 ANQGSEA, per germline.

The chain is built from TRBV2 and TRBJ1-2; D gene uncertain. The length of the CDR3 is 11 residues. The ends were cut back, 5 bases at V and 8 bases at J, with 9 bases in the middle. Germline CDR1 SNHLY, CDR2 FYNNEI. CDR3 in amino acids: CASSWTGGYTF. CDR3 in DNA: TGTGCCAGCAGTTGGACTGGAGGCTACACCTTC.

The chain carries TRBV12-3 or TRBV12-4 and TRBJ2-5; tentative D call: TRBD1 (5 bases). This CDR3 spans 14 amino acids. Trimming removed 1 base at V and 7 bases at J, with 13 bases between. CDR3 DNA: TGTGCCAGCAGTTTAGGGGGCTCGTACGGGACCCAGTACTTC. Its translation: CASSLGGSYGTQYF.

The chain has TRBV19 and TRBJ1-1; 8 bases line up with TRBD1. The junction had 15 bases not matched to a gene; V was cut back by 5 bases and J by 7 bases. Germline lookup yields CDR1 LNHDA and CDR2 SQIVND (reference sequence). The CDR3 covers 16 residues. CDR3 bases: TGTGCCAGTAGTCCCCGATTTCAGGCAGGGGGCTATGAAGCTTTCTTT. Amino acid sequence: CASSPRFQAGGYEAFF.

This clonotype has only one observation. V gene TRBV15 combines with J gene TRBJ2-1; weak D call: TRBD2 (6 bases). The V and J ends lost 6 bases and 5 bases respectively, with 20 bases between them. The germline CDR1 and CDR2 sequences are LNHNV and YYDKDF (reference sequence). The CDR3 sequence is 16 residues long. This CDR3 reads CATSQPLGGSDNEQFF. CDR3 coding DNA: TGTGCCACCAGTCAACCCCTGGGGGGAAGTGACAATGAGCAGTTCTTC.

V is TRBV29-1 and J is TRBJ2-7; 7 bases fit TRBD1. CDR1 is SQVTM and CDR2 is ANQGSEA in the germline V gene. Trimming took 7 bases from V and 3 from J; bases not matched to a gene: 3. This CDR3 is 11 amino acids long. The CDR3 spells CSAGQFYEQYF. The DNA of the CDR3 is TGCAGCGCGGGACAGTTCTACGAGCAGTACTTC.

This clonotype was detected only a few times. The rearrangement links TRBV11-3 to TRBJ1-5, with a tentative D call TRBD1 (5 bases). The CDR3 runs to 20 residues. Per the germline V gene, CDR1 is SGHNT and CDR2 is YENEEA. Trimming removed 2 bases at V and 1 base at J, with 24 bases between. CDR3 sequence reads: CASSLSMGPGSLRSNQPQHF. CDR3 DNA: TGTGCCAGCAGCTTATCGATGGGGCCGGGCAGCTTGAGAAGCAATCAGCCCCAGCATTTT.

About this clonotype itself: Lacking the conserved final phenylalanine or tryptophan, this CDR3 likely reflects a read error. The chain carries TRBV6-2 or TRBV6-3 and TRBJ2-1; no reliable D call. The CDR3 consists of 15 residues. The V and J ends lost 2 bases and 4 bases respectively, with 12 bases between them. In germline, CDR1 is MNHEY, CDR2 SVGEGT. CDR3: CASSYETPWYNEQFS. The CDR3 DNA reads TGTGCCAGCAGTTACGAGACCCCCTGGTACAATGAGCAGTTCTCC.